This TCR beta chain was captured by sequencing in a study of blood T cell repertoires in COVID-19. Study in general: Both acute and convalescent COVID-19 samples were obtained from the United States, Italy and Spain. PBMCs, B-cell-depleted T cells, or T cells were the source of the cDNA or gDNA that made up the material.

Original processing notes: Reference gene primer amplification gave estimated nucleated cell counts. Using immunoSEQ multiplex PCR, the repertoire was profiled, and TCRdb retains in-frame clones only, with some absent. The DNA was the basis for D and trimming; V, J and clone size are from that table. The table includes 160,000 or so clones, more than 65% detected once. Trimming removed 7 bases from V and 5 bases from J, with 14 bases in between. Germline CDR1 reads SGHTA; CDR2 reads FQGNSA. The CDR3 loop spans 13 amino acids. J is TRBJ2-5 and V is TRBV7-2; D may be TRBD2 (6 bases). The sequence derives from a woman at least 80 years old with acute or convalescent COVID-19. Sequenced sample: peripheral blood. The CDR3 bases are TGTGCCAGCACCTGGACGGAGGGGGAGACCCAGTACTTC. Translating it yields CASTWTEGETQYF. Variable domain in full (rest from reference TRBV7-2 and TRBJ2-5): GAGVSQSPSNKVTEKGKDVELRCDPISGHTALYWYRQSLGQGLEFLIYFQGNSAPDKSGLPSDRFSAERTGGSVSTLTIQRTQQEDSAVYLCASTWTEGETQYFGPGTRLLVL.